This T cell receptor (beta chain) was documented in a study of blood T cell repertoires in COVID-19. There are 15 residues in the CDR3. From germline, CDR1 is LGHNT and CDR2 FRNRAP. V lost 11 bases and J lost 8, with 27 bases in between. Measured with immunoSEQ multiplex PCR; TCRdb has only the in-frame clones, and not every one. The sample shows roughly 260,000 clones, about 89% of them seen only once. Sample: PBMCs or T cells enriched from blood (not recorded which). J is TRBJ1-2 and V is TRBV12-5; possibly TRBD1 for D (6 bases). The TCR was taken from a woman between 18 and 29 years old who had recovered from COVID-19. The CDR3 DNA follows: TGTGCTGCTAATTCGGGGCAGGGGACCCCAAACGGCTACACCTTC. This encodes CAANSGQGTPNGYTF.